Detailed here is one T cell receptor beta chain. Study processing details: Quantification of nucleated cells was approximated via reference gene primer amplification. Sequencing used immunoSEQ multiplex PCR; TCRdb keeps in-frame clones, though not all of them. That table gives V, J and clone size, and the DNA gave D and trimming. In the table there are some 88,000 clones, roughly 77% of which are singletons. The sample comes from a study of blood T cell repertoires in COVID-19. About the study: Italy, Spain and the United States were the sources of the convalescent and acute COVID-19 samples. In each case, the material was cDNA or gDNA derived from T cells, B-cell-depleted T cells, or PBMCs.

Germline V CDR1 and CDR2: SNHLY, FYNNEI. V was trimmed by 5 bases and J by 1 base, leaving 9 bases between them. The CDR3 loop spans 14 amino acids. The receptor's source is a human donor in a cohort sampled during active COVID-19. This chain links TRBV2 with TRBJ1-5; D unresolved. Sequences were obtained from peripheral blood. In nucleotides, the CDR3 is TGTGCCAGCAGTACCCAGCGAAGCAATCAGCCCCAGCATTTT. Protein product: CASSTQRSNQPQHF.